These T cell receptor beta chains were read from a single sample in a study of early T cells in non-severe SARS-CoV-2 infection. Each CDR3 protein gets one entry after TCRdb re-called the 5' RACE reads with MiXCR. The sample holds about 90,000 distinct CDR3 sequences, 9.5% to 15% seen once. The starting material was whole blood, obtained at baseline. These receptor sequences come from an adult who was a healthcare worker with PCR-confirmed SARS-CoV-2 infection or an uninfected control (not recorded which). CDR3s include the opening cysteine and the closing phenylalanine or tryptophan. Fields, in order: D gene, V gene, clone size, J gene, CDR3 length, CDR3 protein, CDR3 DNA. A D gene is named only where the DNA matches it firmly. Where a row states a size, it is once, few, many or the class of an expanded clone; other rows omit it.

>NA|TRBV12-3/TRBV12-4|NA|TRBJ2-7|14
CASSLAVGSYEQYF
TGTGCCAGCAGTTTAGCGGTTGGCTCCTACGAGCAGTACTTC
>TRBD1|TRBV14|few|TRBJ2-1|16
CASSRQRTGPYNEQFF
TGTGCCAGCAGCCGCCAACGGACAGGGCCCTACAATGAGCAGTTCTTC
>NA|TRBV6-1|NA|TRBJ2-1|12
CASSDPGDEQFF
TGTGCCAGCAGTGACCCAGGGGATGAGCAGTTCTTC
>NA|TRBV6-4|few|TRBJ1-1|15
CASSASPLGNTEAFF
TGTGCCAGCAGTGCTTCACCCTTGGGGAACACTGAAGCTTTCTTT
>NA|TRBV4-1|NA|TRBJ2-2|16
CASSQEGGVNTGELFF
TGCGCCAGCAGCCAAGAGGGGGGTGTGAACACCGGGGAGCTGTTTTTT
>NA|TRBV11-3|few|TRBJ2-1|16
CASSLSGVSSYNEQFF
TGTGCCAGCAGCTTATCGGGAGTATCTTCCTACAATGAGCAGTTCTTC
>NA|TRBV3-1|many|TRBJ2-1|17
CASSQDPSEGGYNEQFF
TGTGCCAGCAGCCAAGATCCCAGCGAAGGGGGGTACAATGAGCAGTTCTTC
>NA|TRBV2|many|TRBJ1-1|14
CASSEGETYVEAFF
TGTGCCAGCAGTGAAGGGGAGACCTACGTAGAAGCTTTCTTT
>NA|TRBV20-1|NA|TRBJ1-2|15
CSDSPGQSPNYGYTF
TGCAGTGACTCACCCGGACAGTCGCCTAACTATGGCTACACCTTC
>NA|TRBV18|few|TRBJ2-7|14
CASSPSGGRDEQYF
TGTGCCAGCTCACCATCCGGGGGGCGCGACGAGCAGTACTTC
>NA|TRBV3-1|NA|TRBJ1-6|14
CASSPTGHNSPLHF
TGTGCCAGCAGCCCTACGGGCCATAATTCACCCCTCCACTTT
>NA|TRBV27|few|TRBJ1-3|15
CASSLTGWAGNTIYF
TGTGCCAGCAGTTTAACGGGATGGGCTGGAAACACCATATATTTT
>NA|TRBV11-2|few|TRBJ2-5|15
CASSFMSGRQETQYF
TGTGCCAGCAGCTTTATGAGCGGGCGGCAAGAGACCCAGTACTTC
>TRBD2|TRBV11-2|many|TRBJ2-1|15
CASSLGGGTYNEQFF
TGTGCCAGCAGCTTAGGCGGGGGAACCTACAATGAGCAGTTCTTC
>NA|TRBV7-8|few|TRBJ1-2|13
CASSPPGLYGYTF
TGTGCCAGCAGCCCCCCGGGGCTCTATGGCTACACCTTC
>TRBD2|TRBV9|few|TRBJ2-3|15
CASSVSGRTADTQYF
TGTGCCAGCAGCGTCAGCGGGAGGACCGCAGATACGCAGTATTTT
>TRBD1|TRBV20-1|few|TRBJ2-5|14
CSAPFGTAQETQYF
TGCAGTGCTCCTTTCGGGACAGCGCAAGAGACCCAGTACTTC
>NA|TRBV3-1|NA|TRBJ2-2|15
CASSPFVYDTGELFF
TGTGCCAGCAGCCCGTTTGTCTACGACACCGGGGAGCTGTTTTTT
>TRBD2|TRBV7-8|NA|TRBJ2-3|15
CASSHLAGTTDTQYF
TGTGCCAGCAGCCACCTAGCGGGAACCACAGATACGCAGTATTTT
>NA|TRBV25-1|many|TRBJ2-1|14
CASSAYLRMGEQFF
TGTGCCAGCAGTGCCTATTTGAGGATGGGTGAGCAGTTCTTC
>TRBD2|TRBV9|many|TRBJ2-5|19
CASSGRHGTSGGQGETQYF
TGTGCCAGCAGCGGACGACATGGGACTAGCGGGGGCCAGGGAGAGACCCAGTACTTC
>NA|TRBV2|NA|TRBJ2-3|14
CASSYGSRTDTQYF
TGTGCCAGCAGTTACGGGTCTCGCACAGATACGCAGTATTTT
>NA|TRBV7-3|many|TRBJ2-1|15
CASSSWPGVEGEQFF
TGTGCCAGCAGCTCATGGCCAGGGGTGGAGGGTGAGCAGTTCTTC
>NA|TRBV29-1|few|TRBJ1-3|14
CSVVDGASGNTIYF
TGCAGCGTCGTGGACGGAGCCTCTGGAAACACCATATATTTT
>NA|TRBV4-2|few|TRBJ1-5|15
CASSQSDSSNQPQHF
TGTGCCAGCAGCCAATCGGACAGTAGCAATCAGCCCCAGCATTTT
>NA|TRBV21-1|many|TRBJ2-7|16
CASSKRPPPITYEQYF
TGTGCCAGCAGCAAACGACCGCCGCCGATTACCTACGAGCAGTACTTC
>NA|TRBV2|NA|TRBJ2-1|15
CASSPDYQTYNEQFF
TGTGCCAGCAGTCCTGACTATCAAACCTACAATGAGCAGTTCTTC
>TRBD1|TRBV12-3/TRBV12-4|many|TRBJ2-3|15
CASPPSGTGTDTQYF
TGTGCCAGTCCTCCCTCAGGGACAGGGACAGATACGCAGTATTTT
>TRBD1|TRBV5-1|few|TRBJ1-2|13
CASSLTGDYGYTF
TGCGCCAGCAGCCTGACAGGGGACTATGGCTACACCTTC
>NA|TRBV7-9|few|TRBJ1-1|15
CASSLAGAENTEAFF
TGTGCCAGCAGCTTAGCGGGGGCCGAAAACACTGAAGCTTTCTTT
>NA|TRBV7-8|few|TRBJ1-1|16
CASSLVAILQNTEAFF
TGTGCCAGCAGCTTAGTTGCGATACTCCAGAACACTGAAGCTTTCTTT
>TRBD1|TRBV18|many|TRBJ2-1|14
CASSPPDRENEQFF
TGTGCCAGCTCACCACCGGACAGGGAAAATGAGCAGTTCTTC
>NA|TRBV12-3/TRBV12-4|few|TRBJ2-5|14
CASSPVLYQETQYF
TGTGCCAGCAGTCCTGTTCTTTACCAAGAGACCCAGTACTTC
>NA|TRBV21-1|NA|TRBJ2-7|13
CARKDRSHYEQYF
TGTGCCAGGAAAGACAGGAGTCACTACGAGCAGTACTTC